This record covers a single TCR beta chain. The antigen remains undetermined. The sample is drawn from a study of shared clonotypes between healthy human individuals. In the naive CD8 group, cells lacked CD45RO and were positively selected for CCR7, so terminally differentiated effector memory CD45RA+ cells were left out. Those who donated were healthy HIV-negative adults, with no recent acute infections or vaccinations reported. Study-wide results and limits: Non-shared clonotypes were found to have lower generation probabilities than the clonotypes that were shared by all four of the sorted-subset donors. The donor pool, a small one, limited the genetic and exposure-history diversity represented. Sequencing depth was expected to influence donor clonotype sharing.

The assay was immunoSEQ multiplex PCR, and TCRdb's table has in-frame clones only and misses some. The table lists about 2.2 million clones, 93% of them singletons. The V end was cut by 4 bases, the J end by 4 bases, with 15 bases between. The CDR3 length is 15 residues. CDR1 is MNHEY and CDR2 is SMNVEV in the germline V gene (reference sequence). The receptor was derived from a man aged 18 to 29 in good health. Some clones in this sample may be carry-over from other donors' samples. The source material was naive CD8+ T cells from PBMCs. The chain has TRBV27 and TRBJ2-3; D gene uncertain. The CDR3, as DNA: TGTGCCAGCAGTTCTTCAGGTCGTTTGGCAGATACGCAGTATTTT. It codes for CASSSSGRLADTQYF.